This note documents a single TCR beta chain sequence. The data were obtained in a study of cytomegalovirus exposure and HLA in healthy donors. V was pared by 4 bases and J by 7 bases, with 6 bases of the junction left unmatched. The CDR3 consists of 15 residues. Germline V gene data show CDR1 as SGHRS and CDR2 as YFSETQ. PCR used 60 Vbeta primers and 13 Jbeta primers. Assay used: immunoSEQ multiplex PCR; TCRdb lists only in-frame clones, some missing. The table records 150,000 to 200,000 clones, roughly 75% of them present only once. The genes are TRBV5-1 and TRBJ2-1, with 12 nucleotides matching TRBD2. The origin of this receptor is a man aged 35 to 55 in good health and CMV-seronegative. The sample comprised PBMCs. This chain's CDR3 is CASSPTSGRYNEQFF. CDR3 nucleotides: TGCGCCAGCAGCCCTACTAGCGGGAGGTATAATGAGCAGTTCTTC.